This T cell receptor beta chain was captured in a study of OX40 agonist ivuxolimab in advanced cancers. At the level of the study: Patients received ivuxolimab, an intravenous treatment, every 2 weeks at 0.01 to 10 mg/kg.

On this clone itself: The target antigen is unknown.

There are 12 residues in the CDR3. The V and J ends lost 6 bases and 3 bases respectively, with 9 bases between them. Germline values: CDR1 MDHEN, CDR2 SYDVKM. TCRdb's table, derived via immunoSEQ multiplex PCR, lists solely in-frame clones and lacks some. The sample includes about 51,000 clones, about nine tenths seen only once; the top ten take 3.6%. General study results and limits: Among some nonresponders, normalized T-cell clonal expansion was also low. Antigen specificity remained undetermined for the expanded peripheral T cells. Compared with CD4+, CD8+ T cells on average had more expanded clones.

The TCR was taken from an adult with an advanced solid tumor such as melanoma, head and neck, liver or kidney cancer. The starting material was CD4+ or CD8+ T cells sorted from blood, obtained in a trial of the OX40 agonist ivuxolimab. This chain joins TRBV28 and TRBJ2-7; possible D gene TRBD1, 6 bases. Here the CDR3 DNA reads TGTGCCAGCAGGGAAGGGGGCTACGAGCAGTACTTC. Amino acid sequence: CASREGGYEQYF.